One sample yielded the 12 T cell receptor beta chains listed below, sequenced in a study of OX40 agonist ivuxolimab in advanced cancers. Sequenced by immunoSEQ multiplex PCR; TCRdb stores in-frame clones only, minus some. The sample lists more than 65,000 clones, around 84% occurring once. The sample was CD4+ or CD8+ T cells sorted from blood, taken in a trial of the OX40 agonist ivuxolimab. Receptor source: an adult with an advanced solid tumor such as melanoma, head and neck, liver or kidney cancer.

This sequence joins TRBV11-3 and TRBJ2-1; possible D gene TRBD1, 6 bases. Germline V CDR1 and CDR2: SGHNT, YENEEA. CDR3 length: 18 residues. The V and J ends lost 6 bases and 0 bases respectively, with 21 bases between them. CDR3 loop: CASRSQGGPLFSYNEQFF. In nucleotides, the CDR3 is TGTGCCAGCAGAAGTCAAGGGGGTCCTCTATTCTCCTACAATGAGCAGTTCTTC.

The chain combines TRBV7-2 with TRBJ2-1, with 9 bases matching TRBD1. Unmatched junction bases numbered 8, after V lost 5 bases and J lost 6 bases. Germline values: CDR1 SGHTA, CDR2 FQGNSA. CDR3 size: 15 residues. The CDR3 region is CASSLRGQGSNEQFF. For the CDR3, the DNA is TGTGCCAGCAGCCTCCGCGGACAGGGGAGCAATGAGCAGTTCTTC. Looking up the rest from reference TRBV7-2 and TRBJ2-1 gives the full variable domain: GAGVSQSPSNKVTEKGKDVELRCDPISGHTALYWYRQSLGQGLEFLIYFQGNSAPDKSGLPSDRFSAERTGGSVSTLTIQRTQQEDSAVYLCASSLRGQGSNEQFFGPGTRLTVL.

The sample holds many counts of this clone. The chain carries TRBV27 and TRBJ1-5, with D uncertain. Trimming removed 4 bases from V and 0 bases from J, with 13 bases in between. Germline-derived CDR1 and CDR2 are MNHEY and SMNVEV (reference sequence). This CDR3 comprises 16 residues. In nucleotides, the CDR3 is TGTGCCAGCAGTTCCACCAACAGAAATAGCAATCAGCCCCAGCATTTT. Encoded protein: CASSSTNRNSNQPQHF.

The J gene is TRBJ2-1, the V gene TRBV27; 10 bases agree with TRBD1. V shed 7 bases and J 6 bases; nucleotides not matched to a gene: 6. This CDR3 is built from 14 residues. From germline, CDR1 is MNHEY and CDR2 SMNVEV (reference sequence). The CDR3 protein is CASNRRTGGNEQFF. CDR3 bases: TGTGCCAGCAATCGCAGGACAGGGGGCAATGAGCAGTTCTTC.

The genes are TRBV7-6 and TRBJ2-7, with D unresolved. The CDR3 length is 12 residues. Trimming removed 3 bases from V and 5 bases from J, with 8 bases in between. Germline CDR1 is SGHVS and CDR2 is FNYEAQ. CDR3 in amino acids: CASSFGKDEQYF. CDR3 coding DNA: TGTGCCAGCAGCTTTGGGAAGGACGAGCAGTACTTC.

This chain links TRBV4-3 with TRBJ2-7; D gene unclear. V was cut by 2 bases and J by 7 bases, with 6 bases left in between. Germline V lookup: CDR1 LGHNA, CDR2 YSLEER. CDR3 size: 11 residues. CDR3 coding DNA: TGCGCCAGCAGCCAACATATGGAGCAGTACTTC. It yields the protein CASSQHMEQYF.

CDR3 sequence (DNA): TGTGCCCTTCCGATACCAGGGGACCACTACAATGAGCAGTTCTTC. Translated: CALPIPGDHYNEQFF. This sequence joins TRBV6-5 and TRBJ2-1; D is possibly TRBD1 (6 bases). Germline V gene sequence: CDR1 MNHEY, CDR2 SVGAGI. Trimming shortened V by 11 bases and J by 3 bases, and 20 bases separated the two germline ends. The CDR3 consists of 15 residues.

CDR3 loop: CASSPGLAYPGELFF. Written as DNA, the CDR3 is TGTGCCAGCAGCCCGGGACTAGCGTACCCCGGGGAGCTGTTTTTT. V usage is TRBV7-3 and J usage is TRBJ2-2, with 10 bases that match TRBD2. The CDR3 sequence is 15 residues long. V was pared by 5 bases and J by 6 bases, with 6 bases of the junction left unmatched. The germline CDR1 and CDR2 sequences are SGHTA and FQGTGA.

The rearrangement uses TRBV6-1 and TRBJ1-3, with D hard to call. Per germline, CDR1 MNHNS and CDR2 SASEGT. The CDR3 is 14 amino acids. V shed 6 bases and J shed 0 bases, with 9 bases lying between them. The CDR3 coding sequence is TGTGCCAGCAGCCGGCCTAACTCTGGAAACACCATATATTTT. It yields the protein CASSRPNSGNTIYF.

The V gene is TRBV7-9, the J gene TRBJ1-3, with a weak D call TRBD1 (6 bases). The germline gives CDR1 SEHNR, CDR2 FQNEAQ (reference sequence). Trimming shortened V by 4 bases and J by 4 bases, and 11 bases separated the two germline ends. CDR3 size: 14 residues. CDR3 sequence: CASSSFDRGNTIYF. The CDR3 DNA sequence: TGTGCCAGCAGCTCTTTCGACAGGGGAAACACCATATATTTT.

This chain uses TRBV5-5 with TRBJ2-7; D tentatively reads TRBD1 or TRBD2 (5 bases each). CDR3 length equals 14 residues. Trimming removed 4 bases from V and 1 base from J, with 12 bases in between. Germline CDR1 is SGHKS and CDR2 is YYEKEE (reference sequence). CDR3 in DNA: TGTGCCAGCAGCCCCGAGGGGACGTCCTACGAGCAGTACTTC. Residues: CASSPEGTSYEQYF.

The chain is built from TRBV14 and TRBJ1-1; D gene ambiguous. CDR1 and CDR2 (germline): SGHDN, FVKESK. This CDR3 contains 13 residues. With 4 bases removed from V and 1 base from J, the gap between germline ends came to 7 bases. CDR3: CASSPPENTEAFF. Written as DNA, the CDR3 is TGTGCCAGCAGCCCGCCCGAGAACACTGAAGCTTTCTTT.